A single sample gave rise to the 4 T cell receptor beta chains below, sequenced in a study of T cell clones after liver transplantation. This table comes from immunoSEQ multiplex PCR, and its TCRdb copy is limited to in-frame clones, with some not included. The table has 45,000 to 60,000 clones, 70% to 85% seen once. The source material was CD4+ T cells from blood, sampled before liver transplant. These receptors all stem from a human donor who received a liver transplant.

The rearrangement uses TRBV6-6 and TRBJ2-2; the match to TRBD1 covers 7 bases. Trimming removed 7 bases from V and 2 bases from J; junction bases left unmatched: 4. Germline V gene sequence: CDR1 MNHNY, CDR2 SVGAGI (reference sequence). The CDR3 has 14 amino acids. The CDR3 DNA reads TGTGCCAGCAACCGACAGGGTAACACCGGGGAGCTGTTTTTT. Translating gives CASNRQGNTGELFF.

This rearrangement joins TRBV28 to TRBJ2-1; TRBD2 aligns across 11 bases. The CDR3 length is 16 residues. CDR1 is MDHEN and CDR2 is SYDVKM in the germline V gene. V lost 5 bases and J lost 3; bases outside the gene matches: 6. CDR3 sequence reads: CASSGRTSGSYNEQFF. DNA for the CDR3: TGTGCCAGCAGTGGGCGCACTAGCGGGAGCTACAATGAGCAGTTCTTC. The full variable domain, completed using reference TRBV28 and TRBJ2-1, is DVKVTQSSRYLVKRTGEKVFLECVQDMDHENMFWYRQDPGLGLRLIYFSYDVKMKEKGDIPEGYSVSREKKERFSLILESASTNQTSMYLCASSGRTSGSYNEQFFGPGTRLTVL.

This clone was seen just once. This chain links TRBV29-1 with TRBJ2-3, with D unresolved. The CDR3 loop spans 11 amino acids. V was trimmed by 6 bases and J by 6 bases, leaving 10 bases between them. Germline V gene sequence: CDR1 SQVTM, CDR2 ANQGSEA. CDR3 loop: CSVYSPDTQYF. The CDR3 DNA sequence: TGCAGCGTCTATAGTCCGGATACGCAGTATTTT.

V is TRBV7-2 and J is TRBJ2-7, with 7 bases that match TRBD2. V lost 1 base and J lost 6; bases outside the gene matches: 15. The germline V gene has CDR1 SGHTA and CDR2 FQGNSA. The CDR3 is made up of 17 amino acids. CDR3 protein: CASSLGGVGGKRREQYF. The CDR3 DNA follows: TGTGCCAGCAGCTTAGGAGGCGTGGGAGGGAAACGGCGCGAGCAGTACTTC.